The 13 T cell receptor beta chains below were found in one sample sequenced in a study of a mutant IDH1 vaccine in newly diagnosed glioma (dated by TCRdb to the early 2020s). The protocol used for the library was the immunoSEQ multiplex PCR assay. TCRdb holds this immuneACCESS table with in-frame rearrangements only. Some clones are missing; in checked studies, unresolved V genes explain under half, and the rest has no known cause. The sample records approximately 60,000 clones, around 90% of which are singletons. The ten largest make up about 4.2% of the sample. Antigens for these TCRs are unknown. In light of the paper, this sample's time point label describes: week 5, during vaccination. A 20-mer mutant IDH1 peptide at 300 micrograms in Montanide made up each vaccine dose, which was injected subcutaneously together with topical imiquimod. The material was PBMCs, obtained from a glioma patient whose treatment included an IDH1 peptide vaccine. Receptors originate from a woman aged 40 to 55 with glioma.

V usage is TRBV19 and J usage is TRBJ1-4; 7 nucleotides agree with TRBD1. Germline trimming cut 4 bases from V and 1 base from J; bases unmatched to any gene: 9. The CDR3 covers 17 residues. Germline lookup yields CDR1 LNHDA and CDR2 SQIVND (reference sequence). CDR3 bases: TGTGCCAGTAGTACGACGGGACAGATTTTAACTAATGAAAAACTGTTTTTT. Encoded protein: CASSTTGQILTNEKLFF.

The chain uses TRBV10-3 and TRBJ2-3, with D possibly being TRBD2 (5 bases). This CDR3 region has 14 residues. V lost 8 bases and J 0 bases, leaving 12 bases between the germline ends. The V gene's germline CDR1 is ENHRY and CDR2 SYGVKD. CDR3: CAIGYSASTDTQYF. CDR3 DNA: TGTGCCATCGGATATAGCGCTAGCACAGATACGCAGTATTTT.

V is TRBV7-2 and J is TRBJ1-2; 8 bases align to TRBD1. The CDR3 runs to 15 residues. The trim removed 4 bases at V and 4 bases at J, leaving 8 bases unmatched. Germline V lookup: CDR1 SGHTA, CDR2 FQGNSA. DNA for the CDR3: TGTGCCAGCAGCTCTTTTTCGGGACAGGTCTATGGCTACACCTTC. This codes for CASSSFSGQVYGYTF.

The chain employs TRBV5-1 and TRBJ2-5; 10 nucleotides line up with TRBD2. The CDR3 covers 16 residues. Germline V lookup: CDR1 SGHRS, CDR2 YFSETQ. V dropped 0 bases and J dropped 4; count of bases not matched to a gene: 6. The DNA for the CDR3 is TGCGCCAGCAGCTTGGCTCGCCTAGCGGGAGTAGAGACCCAGTACTTC. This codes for CASSLARLAGVETQYF.

The CDR3 protein is CASSLGVGSNYGYTF. The CDR3 bases are TGTGCCAGCAGCTTAGGCGTGGGGTCTAACTATGGCTACACCTTC. This chain connects TRBV7-2 to TRBJ1-2; D ambiguous. Germline V gene lookup returns CDR1 SGHTA and CDR2 FQGNSA. This CDR3 spans 15 amino acids. The V and J ends lost 1 base and 0 bases respectively, with 9 bases between them.

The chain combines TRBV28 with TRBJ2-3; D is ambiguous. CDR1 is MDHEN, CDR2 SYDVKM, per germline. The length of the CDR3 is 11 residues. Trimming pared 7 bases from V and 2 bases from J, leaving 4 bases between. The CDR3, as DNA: TGTGCCAGCAAGGACACAGATACGCAGTATTTT. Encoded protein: CASKDTDTQYF. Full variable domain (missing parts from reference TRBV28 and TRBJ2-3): DVKVTQSSRYLVKRTGEKVFLECVQDMDHENMFWYRQDPGLGLRLIYFSYDVKMKEKGDIPEGYSVSREKKERFSLILESASTNQTSMYLCASKDTDTQYFGPGTRLTVL.

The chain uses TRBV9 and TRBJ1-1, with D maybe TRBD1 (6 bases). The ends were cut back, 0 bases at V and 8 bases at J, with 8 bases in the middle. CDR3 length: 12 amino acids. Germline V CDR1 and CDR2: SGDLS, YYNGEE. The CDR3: CASSVATGEAFF. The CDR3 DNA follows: TGTGCCAGCAGCGTAGCTACAGGGGAAGCTTTCTTT.

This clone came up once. The CDR3 loop reads CASSSHRGPNTGELFF. CDR3 nucleotide sequence: TGTGCCAGCAGCTCTCACAGGGGCCCGAACACCGGGGAGCTGTTTTTT. This chain links TRBV7-6 with TRBJ2-2; 7 nucleotides line up with TRBD1. This CDR3 has 16 residues. CDR1 and CDR2 from the germline V gene are SGHVS and FNYEAQ. V was clipped by 4 bases and J by 0 bases; unmatched bases: 5.

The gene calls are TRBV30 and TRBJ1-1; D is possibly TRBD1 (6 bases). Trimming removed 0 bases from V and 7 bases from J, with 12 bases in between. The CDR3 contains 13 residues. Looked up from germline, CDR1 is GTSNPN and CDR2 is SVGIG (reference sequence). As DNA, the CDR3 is TGTGCCTGGAGTGTAGGGGGACCAATTGAAGCTTTCTTT. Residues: CAWSVGGPIEAFF.

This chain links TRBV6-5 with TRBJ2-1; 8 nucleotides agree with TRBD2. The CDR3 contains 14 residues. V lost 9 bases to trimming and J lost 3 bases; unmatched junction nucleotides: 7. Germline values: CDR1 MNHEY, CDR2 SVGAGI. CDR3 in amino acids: CASGASGFYNEQFF. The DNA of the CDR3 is TGTGCCAGTGGGGCTAGCGGGTTCTACAATGAGCAGTTCTTC.

This CDR3 reads CASSAWTPQETQYF. For the CDR3, the DNA is TGTGCCAGCAGCGCGTGGACGCCACAAGAGACCCAGTACTTC. The gene calls are TRBV6-1 and TRBJ2-5; no definite D call. The germline CDR1 and CDR2 sequences are MNHNS and SASEGT. Between the trimmed V and J ends, which lost 6 bases and 2 bases, there was a span of 13 bases. The length of the CDR3 is 14 residues.

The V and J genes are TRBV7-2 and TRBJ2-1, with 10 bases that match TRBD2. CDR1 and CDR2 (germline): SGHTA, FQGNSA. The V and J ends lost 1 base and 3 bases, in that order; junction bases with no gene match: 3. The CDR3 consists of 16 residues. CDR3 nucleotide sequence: TGTGCCAGCAGCTTAGAGTCTAGCGGGGGCTACAATGAGCAGTTCTTC. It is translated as CASSLESSGGYNEQFF.

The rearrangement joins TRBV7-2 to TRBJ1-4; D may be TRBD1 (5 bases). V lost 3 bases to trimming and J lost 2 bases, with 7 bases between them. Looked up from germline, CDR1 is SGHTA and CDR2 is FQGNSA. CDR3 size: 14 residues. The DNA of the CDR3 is TGTGCCAGCAGCTTGACAGCTACTAATGAAAAACTGTTTTTT. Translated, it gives CASSLTATNEKLFF.